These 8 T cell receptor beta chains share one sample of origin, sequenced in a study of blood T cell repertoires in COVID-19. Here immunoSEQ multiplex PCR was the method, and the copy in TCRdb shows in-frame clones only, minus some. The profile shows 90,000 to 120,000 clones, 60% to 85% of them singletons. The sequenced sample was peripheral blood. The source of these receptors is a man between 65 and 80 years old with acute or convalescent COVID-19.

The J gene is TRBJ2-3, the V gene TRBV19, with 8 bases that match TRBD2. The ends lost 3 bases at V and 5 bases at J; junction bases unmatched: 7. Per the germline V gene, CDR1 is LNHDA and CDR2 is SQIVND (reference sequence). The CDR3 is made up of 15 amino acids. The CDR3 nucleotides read TGTGCCAGTAGTATGTTGCGGGGGGCCAGAGATACGCAGTATTTT. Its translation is CASSMLRGARDTQYF.

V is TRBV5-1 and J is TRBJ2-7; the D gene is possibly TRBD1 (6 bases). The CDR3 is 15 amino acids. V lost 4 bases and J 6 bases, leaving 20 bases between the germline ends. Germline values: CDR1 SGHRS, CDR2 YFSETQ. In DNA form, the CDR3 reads TGCGCCAGCAGCCCCCAGAACCCGGACAGCGTCGAGCAGTACTTC. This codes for CASSPQNPDSVEQYF.

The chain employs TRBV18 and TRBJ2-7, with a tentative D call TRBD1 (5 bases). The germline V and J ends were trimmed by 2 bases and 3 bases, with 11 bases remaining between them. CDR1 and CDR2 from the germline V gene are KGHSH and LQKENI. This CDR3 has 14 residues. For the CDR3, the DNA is TGTGCCAGCTCACCAGCAGGGTGGGGCTACGAGCAGTACTTC. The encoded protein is CASSPAGWGYEQYF.

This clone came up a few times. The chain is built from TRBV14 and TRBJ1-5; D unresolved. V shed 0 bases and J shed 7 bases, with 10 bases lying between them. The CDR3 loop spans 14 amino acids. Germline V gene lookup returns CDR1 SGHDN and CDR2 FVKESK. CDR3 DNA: TGTGCCAGCAGCCAAGATCACTCGGGGCAGCCCCAGCATTTT. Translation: CASSQDHSGQPQHF.

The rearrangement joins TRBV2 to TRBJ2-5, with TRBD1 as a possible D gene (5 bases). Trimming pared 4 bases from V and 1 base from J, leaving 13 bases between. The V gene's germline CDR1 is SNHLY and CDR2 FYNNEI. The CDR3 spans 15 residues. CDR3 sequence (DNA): TGTGCCAGCAGTGCGGACACATTAACCCAAGAGACCCAGTACTTC. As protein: CASSADTLTQETQYF.

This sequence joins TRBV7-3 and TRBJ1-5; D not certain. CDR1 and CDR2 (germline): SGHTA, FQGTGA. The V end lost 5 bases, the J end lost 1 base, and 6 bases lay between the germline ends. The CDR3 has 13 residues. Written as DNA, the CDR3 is TGTGCCAGCAGCCCGGGGAGCAATCAGCCCCAGCATTTT. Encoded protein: CASSPGSNQPQHF.

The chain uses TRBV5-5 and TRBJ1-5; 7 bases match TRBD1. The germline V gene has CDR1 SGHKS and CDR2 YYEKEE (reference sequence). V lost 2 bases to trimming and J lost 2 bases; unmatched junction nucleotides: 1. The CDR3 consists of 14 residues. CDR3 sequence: CASSFTGGNQPQHF. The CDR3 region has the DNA TGTGCCAGCAGCTTTACAGGGGGCAATCAGCCCCAGCATTTT.

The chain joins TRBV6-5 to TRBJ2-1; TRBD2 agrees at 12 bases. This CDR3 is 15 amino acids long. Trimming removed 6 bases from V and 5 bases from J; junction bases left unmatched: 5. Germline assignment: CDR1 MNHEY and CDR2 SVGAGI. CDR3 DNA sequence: TGTGCCAGCAGGAAACGACTAGCGGGGGACAATGAGCAGTTCTTC. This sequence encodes CASRKRLAGDNEQFF.